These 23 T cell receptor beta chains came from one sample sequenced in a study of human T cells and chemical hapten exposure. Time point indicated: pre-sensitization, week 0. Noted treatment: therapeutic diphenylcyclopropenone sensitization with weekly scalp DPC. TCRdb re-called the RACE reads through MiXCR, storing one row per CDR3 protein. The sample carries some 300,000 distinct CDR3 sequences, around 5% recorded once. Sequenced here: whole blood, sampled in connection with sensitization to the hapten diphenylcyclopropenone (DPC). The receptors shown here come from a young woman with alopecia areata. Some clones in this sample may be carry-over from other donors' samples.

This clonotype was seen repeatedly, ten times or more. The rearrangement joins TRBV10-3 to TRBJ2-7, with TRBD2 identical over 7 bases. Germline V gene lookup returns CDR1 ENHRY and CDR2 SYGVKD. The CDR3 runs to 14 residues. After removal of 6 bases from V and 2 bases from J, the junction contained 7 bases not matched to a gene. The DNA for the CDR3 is TGTGCCATCAGGGCGGGAGCGGTAGCCTACGAGCAGTACTTC. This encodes CAIRAGAVAYEQYF.

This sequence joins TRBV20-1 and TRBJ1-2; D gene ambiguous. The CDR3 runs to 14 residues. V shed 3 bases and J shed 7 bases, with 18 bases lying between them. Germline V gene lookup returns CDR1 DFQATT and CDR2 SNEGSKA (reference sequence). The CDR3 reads CSASFRGGGSGYTF. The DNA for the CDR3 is TGCAGTGCTAGTTTTCGGGGTGGCGGATCTGGCTACACCTTC.

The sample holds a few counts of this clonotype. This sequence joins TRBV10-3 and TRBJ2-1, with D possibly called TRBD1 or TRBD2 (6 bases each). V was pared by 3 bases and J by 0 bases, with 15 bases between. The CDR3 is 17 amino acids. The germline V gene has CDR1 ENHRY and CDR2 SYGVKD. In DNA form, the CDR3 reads TGTGCCATCAGTGATCGCTCGGGGGCGACCTCCTACAATGAGCAGTTCTTC. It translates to CAISDRSGATSYNEQFF.

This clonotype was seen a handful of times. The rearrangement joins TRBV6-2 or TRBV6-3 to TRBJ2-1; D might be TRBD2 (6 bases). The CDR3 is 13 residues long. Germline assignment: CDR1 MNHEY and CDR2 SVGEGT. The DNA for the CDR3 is TGTGCTACCAGGGCGGGATCCTACAATGAGCAGTTCTTC. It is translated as CATRAGSYNEQFF.

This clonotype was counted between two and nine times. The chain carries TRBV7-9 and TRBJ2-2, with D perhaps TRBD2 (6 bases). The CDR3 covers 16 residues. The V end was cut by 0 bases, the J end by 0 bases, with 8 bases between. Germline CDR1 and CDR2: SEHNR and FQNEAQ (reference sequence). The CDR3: CASSLARGPNTGELFF. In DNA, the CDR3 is TGTGCCAGCAGCTTAGCGCGGGGTCCGAACACCGGGGAGCTGTTTTTT.

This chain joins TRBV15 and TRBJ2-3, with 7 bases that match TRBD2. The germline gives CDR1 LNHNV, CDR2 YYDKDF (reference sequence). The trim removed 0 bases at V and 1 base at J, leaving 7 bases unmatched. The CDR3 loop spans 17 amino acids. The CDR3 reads CATSRENAGEGTDTQYF. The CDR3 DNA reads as TGTGCCACCAGCAGAGAGAATGCGGGGGAGGGCACAGATACGCAGTATTTT.

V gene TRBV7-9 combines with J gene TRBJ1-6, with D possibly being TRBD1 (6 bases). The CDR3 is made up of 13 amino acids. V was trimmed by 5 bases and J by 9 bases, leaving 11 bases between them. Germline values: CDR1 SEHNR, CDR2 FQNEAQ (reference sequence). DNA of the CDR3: TGTGCCAGCAGCCAGGGGAGCGCTTCACCCCTCCACTTT. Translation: CASSQGSASPLHF. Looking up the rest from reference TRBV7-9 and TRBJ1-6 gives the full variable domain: DTGVSQNPRHKITKRGQNVTFRCDPISEHNRLYWYRQTLGQGPEFLTYFQNEAQLEKSRLLSDRFSAERPKGSFSTLEIQRTEQGDSAMYLCASSQGSASPLHFGNGTRLTVT.

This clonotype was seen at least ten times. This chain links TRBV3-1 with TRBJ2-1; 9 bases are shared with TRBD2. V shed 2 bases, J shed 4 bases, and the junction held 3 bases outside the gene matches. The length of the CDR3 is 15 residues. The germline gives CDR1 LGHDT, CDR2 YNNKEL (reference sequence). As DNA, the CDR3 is TGTGCCAGCAGCCAAATTAGCGGGGGTTACAATGAGCAGTTCTTC. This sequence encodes CASSQISGGYNEQFF.

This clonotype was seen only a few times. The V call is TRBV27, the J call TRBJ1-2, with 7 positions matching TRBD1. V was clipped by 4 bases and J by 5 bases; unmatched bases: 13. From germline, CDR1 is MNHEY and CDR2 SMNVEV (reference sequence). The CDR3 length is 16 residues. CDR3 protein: CASSSPHRQGGYGYTF. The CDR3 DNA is TGTGCCAGCAGTTCCCCCCACCGACAGGGCGGTTATGGCTACACCTTC.

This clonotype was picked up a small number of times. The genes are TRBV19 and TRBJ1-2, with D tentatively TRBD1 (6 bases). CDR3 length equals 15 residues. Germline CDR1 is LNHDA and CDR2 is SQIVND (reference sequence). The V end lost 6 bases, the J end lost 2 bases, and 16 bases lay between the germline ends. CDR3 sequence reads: CASSGTSLLNYGYTF. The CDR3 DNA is TGTGCCAGTAGCGGGACATCCCTATTAAACTATGGCTACACCTTC.

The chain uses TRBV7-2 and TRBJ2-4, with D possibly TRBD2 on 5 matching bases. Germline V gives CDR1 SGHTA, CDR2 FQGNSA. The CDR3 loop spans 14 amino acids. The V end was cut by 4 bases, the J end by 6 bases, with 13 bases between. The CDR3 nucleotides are TGTGCCAGCAGCTCCCGGGGTCCCTTAAACATTCAGTACTTC. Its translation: CASSSRGPLNIQYF.

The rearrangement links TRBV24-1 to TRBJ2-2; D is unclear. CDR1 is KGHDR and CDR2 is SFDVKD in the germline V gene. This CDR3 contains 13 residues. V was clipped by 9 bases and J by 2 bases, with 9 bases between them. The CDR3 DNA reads TGTGCCACCTCGAACGTCAACACCGGGGAGCTGTTTTTT. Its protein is CATSNVNTGELFF.

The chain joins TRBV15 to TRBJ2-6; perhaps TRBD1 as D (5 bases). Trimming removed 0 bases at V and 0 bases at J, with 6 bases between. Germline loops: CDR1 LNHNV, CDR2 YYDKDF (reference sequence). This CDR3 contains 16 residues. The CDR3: CATSRDRDSGANVLTF. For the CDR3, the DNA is TGTGCCACCAGCAGAGACAGGGACTCTGGGGCCAACGTCCTGACTTTC.

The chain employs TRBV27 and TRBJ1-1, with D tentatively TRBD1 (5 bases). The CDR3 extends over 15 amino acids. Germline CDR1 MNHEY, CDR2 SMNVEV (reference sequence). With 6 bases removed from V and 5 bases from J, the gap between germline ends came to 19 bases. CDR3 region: CASRQTGAPITEAFF. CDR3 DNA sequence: TGTGCCAGCAGGCAAACCGGGGCCCCGATAACTGAAGCTTTCTTT.

The CDR3: CASGLVEVPGANSPLHF. Here the CDR3 DNA reads TGTGCTAGTGGTTTGGTAGAAGTCCCGGGGGCGAATTCACCCCTCCACTTT. The chain combines TRBV12-5 with TRBJ1-6; D perhaps matches TRBD1 (6 bases). Looked up from germline, CDR1 is LGHNT and CDR2 is FRNRAP. V shed 0 bases and J shed 7 bases, with 16 bases lying between them. CDR3 length equals 17 residues.

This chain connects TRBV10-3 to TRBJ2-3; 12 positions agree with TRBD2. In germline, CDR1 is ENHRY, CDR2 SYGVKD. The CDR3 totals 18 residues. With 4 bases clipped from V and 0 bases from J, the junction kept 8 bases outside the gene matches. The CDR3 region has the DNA TGTGCCATCAGTGGATCTAGCGGGGGGGCAACTAGCACAGATACGCAGTATTTT. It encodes CAISGSSGGATSTDTQYF.

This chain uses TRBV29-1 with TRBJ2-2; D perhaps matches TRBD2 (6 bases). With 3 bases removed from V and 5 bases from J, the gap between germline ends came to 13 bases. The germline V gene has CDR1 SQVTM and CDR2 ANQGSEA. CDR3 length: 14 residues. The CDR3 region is CSVEGLARTGELFF. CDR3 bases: TGCAGCGTTGAGGGCCTAGCGCGGACCGGGGAGCTGTTTTTT.

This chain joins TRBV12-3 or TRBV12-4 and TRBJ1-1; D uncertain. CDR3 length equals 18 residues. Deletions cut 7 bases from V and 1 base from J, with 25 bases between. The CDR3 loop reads CASTAGQWVGVANTEAFF. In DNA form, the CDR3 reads TGTGCCAGCACCGCCGGGCAGTGGGTCGGTGTGGCGAACACTGAAGCTTTCTTT.

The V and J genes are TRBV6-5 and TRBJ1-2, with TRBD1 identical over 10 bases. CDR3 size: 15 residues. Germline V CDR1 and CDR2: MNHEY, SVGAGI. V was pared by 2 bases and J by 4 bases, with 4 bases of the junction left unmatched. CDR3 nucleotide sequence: TGTGCCAGCAGTTACACGCGGACAGGGGGCTATGGCTACACCTTC. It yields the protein CASSYTRTGGYGYTF.

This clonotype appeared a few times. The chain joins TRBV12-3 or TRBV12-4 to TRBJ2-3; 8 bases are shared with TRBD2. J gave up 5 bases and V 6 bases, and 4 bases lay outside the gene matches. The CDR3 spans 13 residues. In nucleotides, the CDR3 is TGTGCCAGCAGGGGCGCGGGGGGAGATACGCAGTATTTT. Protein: CASRGAGGDTQYF.

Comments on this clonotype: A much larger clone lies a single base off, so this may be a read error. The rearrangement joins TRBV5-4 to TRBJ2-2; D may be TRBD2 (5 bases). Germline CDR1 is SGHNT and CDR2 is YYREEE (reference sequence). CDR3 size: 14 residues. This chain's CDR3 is CATSLLGGTGELFF. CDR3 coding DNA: TGTGCCACCAGCTTGTTAGGAGGAACCGGGGAGCTGTTTTTT.

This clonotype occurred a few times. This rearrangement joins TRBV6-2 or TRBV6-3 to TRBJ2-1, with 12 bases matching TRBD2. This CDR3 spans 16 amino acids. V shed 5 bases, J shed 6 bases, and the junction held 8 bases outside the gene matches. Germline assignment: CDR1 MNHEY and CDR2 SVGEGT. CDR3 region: CASSIRTSGVSNEQFF. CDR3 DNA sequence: TGTGCCAGCAGTATTAGGACTAGCGGGGTATCCAATGAGCAGTTCTTC.

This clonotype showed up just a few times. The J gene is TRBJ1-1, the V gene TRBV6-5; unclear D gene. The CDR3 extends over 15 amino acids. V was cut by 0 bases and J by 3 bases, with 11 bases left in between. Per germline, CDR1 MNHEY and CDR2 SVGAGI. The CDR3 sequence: CASSYSNYRDTEAFF. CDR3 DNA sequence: TGTGCCAGCAGTTACTCGAATTATAGGGACACTGAAGCTTTCTTT.